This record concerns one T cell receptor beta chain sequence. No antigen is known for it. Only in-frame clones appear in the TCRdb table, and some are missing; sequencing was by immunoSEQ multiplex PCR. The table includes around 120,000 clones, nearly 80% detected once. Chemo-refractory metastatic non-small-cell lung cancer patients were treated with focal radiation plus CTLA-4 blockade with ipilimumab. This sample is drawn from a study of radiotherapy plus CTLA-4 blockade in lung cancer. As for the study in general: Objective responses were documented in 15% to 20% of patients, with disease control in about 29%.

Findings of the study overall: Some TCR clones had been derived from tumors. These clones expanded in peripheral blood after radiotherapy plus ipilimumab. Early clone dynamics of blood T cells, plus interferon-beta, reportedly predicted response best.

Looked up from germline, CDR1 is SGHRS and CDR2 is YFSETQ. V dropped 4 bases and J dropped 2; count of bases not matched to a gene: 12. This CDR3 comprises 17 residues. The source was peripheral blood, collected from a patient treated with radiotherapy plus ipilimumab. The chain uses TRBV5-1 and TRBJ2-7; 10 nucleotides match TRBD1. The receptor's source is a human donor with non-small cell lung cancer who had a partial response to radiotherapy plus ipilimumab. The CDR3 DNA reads TGCGCCAGCAGCCGACAGGGGGCGGGGGGTTTTCCCTACGAGCAGTACTTC. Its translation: CASSRQGAGGFPYEQYF.